This T cell receptor beta chain was identified during a study of shared clonotypes between healthy human individuals. General observations from the study: A generally larger estimated richness was seen in naive subsets than in memory subsets. Researchers sampled only blood; tissue repertoires likely differ.

As concerns this clone: The antigen remains undetermined.

The authors ran the assay at deep level. Assay: immunoSEQ multiplex PCR; the TCRdb copy retains only in-frame clones and omits some. There are roughly 2.2 million clones in the sample; 80% to 95% occur only once, and around 0.4% lies in the top ten. The V gene lost 6 bases and the J gene lost 3 bases, with 17 bases spanning the gap. The CDR3 contains 14 residues. CDR1 and CDR2 (germline): SQVTM, ANQGSEA. The receptor's source is a man aged 18 to 29 in good health. Some clones in this sample may be carry-over from other donors' samples. Sequenced sample: naive CD4+ T cells from PBMCs. Subset noted: CD45RA+ positively selected. The chain uses TRBV29-1 and TRBJ1-1; a weak D match, TRBD1 (6 bases). The CDR3 DNA is TGCAGCGTCGCTAGGGACAATCTGGACACTGAAGCTTTCTTT. This translates into CSVARDNLDTEAFF.